The 30 T cell receptor beta chains below were found in one sample sequenced in a study of T-cell reconstitution after alpha-beta-depleted transplantation in children. Unique molecular identifiers tagged the TCRbeta library. TCRdb redid the calling of the PCR reads with MiXCR, one entry per CDR3 protein. Among about 900,000 distinct CDR3 sequences, roughly 31% were seen once, and the ten largest hold 28%. The source was PBMCs, mostly from graft donor cells, collected 360 days after TCRalphabeta/CD19-depleted stem cell transplant. The receptors derive from a boy under three years old who had a stem cell transplant for SCID, so the T cells may come from the graft donor.

CDR3 amino acids: CASSVADRMGYNEQFF. The CDR3 region has the DNA TGTGCCAGCAGCGTAGCAGACAGGATGGGCTACAATGAGCAGTTCTTC. The rearrangement links TRBV9 to TRBJ2-1, with a weak D call TRBD1 (6 bases). V shed 0 bases and J shed 3 bases, with 13 bases lying between them. Germline-derived CDR1 and CDR2 are SGDLS and YYNGEE. The CDR3 has 16 amino acids. Using reference TRBV9 and TRBJ2-1 for the parts outside the CDR3, the full variable domain is DSGVTQTPKHLITATGQRVTLRCSPRSGDLSVYWYQQSLDQGLQFLIQYYNGEERAKGNILERFSAQQFPDLHSELNLSSLELGDSALYFCASSVADRMGYNEQFFGPGTRLTVL.

The sample holds a few counts of this clonotype. V and J are TRBV6-5 and TRBJ1-5; perhaps TRBD1 as D (5 bases). The CDR3 covers 13 residues. Between the trimmed V and J ends, which lost 4 bases and 10 bases, there was a span of 14 bases. The germline CDR1 and CDR2 sequences are MNHEY and SVGAGI. The DNA of the CDR3 is TGTGCCAGCAGTTCGACAGTCTTTAAACCCCAGCATTTT. This codes for CASSSTVFKPQHF.

The J gene is TRBJ2-3, the V gene TRBV15, with D hard to call. The ends were cut back, 5 bases at V and 7 bases at J, with 34 bases in the middle. Germline V gene sequence: CDR1 LNHNV, CDR2 YYDKDF (reference sequence). The CDR3 extends over 20 amino acids. The CDR3 DNA reads TGTGCCACCAGCTTAGACGAAAATTCAGACGGGCCTCGACCCCGTAATACGCAGTATTTT. Amino acids: CATSLDENSDGPRPRNTQYF.

There are a few counts of this clonotype. The chain carries TRBV7-2 and TRBJ1-1, with D possibly matching TRBD1 (6 bases). Germline lookup yields CDR1 SGHTA and CDR2 FQGNSA. Deletions cut 1 base from V and 4 bases from J, with 16 bases between. This CDR3 region has 16 residues. In DNA form, the CDR3 reads TGTGCCAGCAGCTTAGAATGGCTGGGGGCGAGCACTGAAGCTTTCTTT. Translating gives CASSLEWLGASTEAFF.

This clonotype occurred a few times. CDR3 DNA sequence: TGTGCCAGCAGGCCGGGACCAAGACCGCCCGATACGCAGTATTTT. This encodes CASRPGPRPPDTQYF. V gene TRBV6-5 combines with J gene TRBJ2-3; either TRBD1 or TRBD2 may fit D (5 bases each). The CDR3 runs to 15 residues. Trimming removed 6 bases from V and 6 bases from J, with 19 bases in between. The germline CDR1 and CDR2 sequences are MNHEY and SVGAGI.

The chain combines TRBV5-1 with TRBJ2-7; TRBD1 might be the D (6 bases). V was cut by 1 base and J by 3 bases, with 20 bases left in between. The CDR3 length is 17 residues. Per the germline V gene, CDR1 is SGHRS and CDR2 is YFSETQ. The CDR3 bases are TGCGCCAGCAGCTTGTACCTTATGGGGGCCCCGAGCTACGAGCAGTACTTC. Translation gives CASSLYLMGAPSYEQYF.

This chain connects TRBV27 to TRBJ1-5; no definite D call. CDR3 length equals 15 residues. V was pared by 2 bases and J by 0 bases, with 8 bases between. Germline V gene data show CDR1 as MNHEY and CDR2 as SMNVEV (reference sequence). The DNA for the CDR3 is TGTGCCAGCAGTTTAAGGGTTGATAGCAATCAGCCCCAGCATTTT. As protein: CASSLRVDSNQPQHF.

In this sample, this clonotype turned up many times. This chain joins TRBV7-2 and TRBJ1-1; D is uncertain. Per germline, CDR1 SGHTA and CDR2 FQGNSA. With 5 bases removed from V and 0 bases from J, the gap between germline ends came to 10 bases. CDR3 size: 14 residues. The CDR3 DNA follows: TGTGCCAGCAGCGAGACCCCATTGAACACTGAAGCTTTCTTT. It translates to CASSETPLNTEAFF.

This chain uses TRBV25-1 with TRBJ2-3, with a tentative D call TRBD2 (6 bases). The V gene lost 4 bases and the J gene lost 6 bases, with 17 bases spanning the gap. Per germline, CDR1 MGHDK and CDR2 SYGVNS. The CDR3 is 15 amino acids. DNA for the CDR3: TGTGCCAGCAGTGCGGAGGCGGGGTCCTGGGATACGCAGTATTTT. Its translation is CASSAEAGSWDTQYF.

This clonotype was observed a few times. This chain links TRBV13 with TRBJ2-5; D is tentatively TRBD1 or TRBD2 (5 bases each). V was shortened by 6 bases and J by 5 bases, with 16 bases between the two germline ends. The V gene's germline CDR1 is PRHDT and CDR2 FYEKMQ (reference sequence). The CDR3 is made up of 14 amino acids. CDR3 nucleotides: TGTGCCAGCAGAACCGGGACCCTCGCGGAGACCCAGTACTTC. Its translation is CASRTGTLAETQYF.

This clonotype was detected ten times or more. The chain combines TRBV20-1 with TRBJ1-1; no clear D. In germline, CDR1 is DFQATT, CDR2 SNEGSKA (reference sequence). The CDR3 is 16 residues long. The V end lost 0 bases, the J end lost 1 base, and 15 bases lay between the germline ends. The CDR3 coding sequence is TGCAGTGCTAGAGATGGAAAGGCCCTTGGGAACACTGAAGCTTTCTTT. Its protein is CSARDGKALGNTEAFF.

This clonotype has only a few counts. The chain combines TRBV20-1 with TRBJ2-3, with 9 bases aligning to TRBD2. Germline-derived CDR1 and CDR2 are DFQATT and SNEGSKA (reference sequence). V shed 3 bases and J 6 bases; nucleotides not matched to a gene: 7. The length of the CDR3 is 14 residues. CDR3 amino acids: CSASLLAGLDTQYF. In nucleotides, the CDR3 is TGCAGTGCTAGTTTGCTAGCGGGGCTCGATACGCAGTATTTT.

The chain couples TRBV4-3 to TRBJ2-2, with a tentative D call TRBD1 (5 bases). Trimming left V 1 base short and J 6 bases short, with 12 bases between. The CDR3 runs 15 residues. The V gene's germline CDR1 is LGHNA and CDR2 YSLEER. The CDR3 loop reads CASSQGTTIAGELFF. CDR3 DNA: TGCGCCAGCAGCCAAGGGACAACGATCGCCGGGGAGCTGTTTTTT.

The rearrangement joins TRBV5-1 to TRBJ2-7; no clear D gene. The CDR3 loop spans 14 amino acids. V was trimmed by 3 bases and J by 5 bases, leaving 15 bases between them. The V gene's germline CDR1 is SGHRS and CDR2 YFSETQ. The CDR3 loop reads CASSSEASGDEQYF. CDR3 nucleotide sequence: TGCGCCAGCAGCTCCGAAGCCAGTGGCGACGAGCAGTACTTC.

This clonotype was observed a few times. The gene calls are TRBV12-3 or TRBV12-4 and TRBJ1-4; D is unclear. With 2 bases removed from V and 0 bases from J, the gap between germline ends came to 16 bases. The CDR3 loop spans 18 amino acids. CDR3 sequence (DNA): TGTGCCAGCAGTTTAACGGAAAGGGTCCCCGCAACTAATGAAAAACTGTTTTTT. Its protein is CASSLTERVPATNEKLFF.

This clonotype has just a few counts. The chain combines TRBV20-1 with TRBJ2-3; TRBD2 is a possible D gene (5 bases). This CDR3 region has 15 residues. Trimming stripped 0 bases from V and 0 bases from J, with 10 bases between. The germline V gene has CDR1 DFQATT and CDR2 SNEGSKA (reference sequence). As DNA, the CDR3 is TGCAGTGCTAGAGATGAGGAGGTCAGCACAGATACGCAGTATTTT. It codes for CSARDEEVSTDTQYF.

This clonotype has only a few counts. The rearrangement joins TRBV7-2 to TRBJ1-4, with 7 bases matching TRBD1. Germline lookup yields CDR1 SGHTA and CDR2 FQGNSA. With 4 bases clipped from V and 8 bases from J, the junction kept 13 bases outside the gene matches. The length of the CDR3 is 16 residues. CDR3 sequence (DNA): TGTGCCAGCAGCTCTTTTGTGGCAGGGGGTGTGGAAAAACTGTTTTTT. It translates to CASSSFVAGGVEKLFF. The full variable domain, completed using reference TRBV7-2 and TRBJ1-4, is GAGVSQSPSNKVTEKGKDVELRCDPISGHTALYWYRQSLGQGLEFLIYFQGNSAPDKSGLPSDRFSAERTGGSVSTLTIQRTQQEDSAVYLCASSSFVAGGVEKLFFGSGTQLSVL.

V usage is TRBV10-3 and J usage is TRBJ2-3; tentative D call: TRBD1 (5 bases). The CDR3 spans 15 residues. V lost 2 bases and J 3 bases, leaving 12 bases between the germline ends. In germline, CDR1 is ENHRY, CDR2 SYGVKD. The CDR3 is CAISERFRVTDTQYF. The DNA of the CDR3 is TGTGCCATCAGTGAGAGGTTCAGGGTGACAGATACGCAGTATTTT.

The chain combines TRBV2 with TRBJ2-1; D is undetermined. The CDR3 consists of 17 residues. The germline CDR1 and CDR2 sequences are SNHLY and FYNNEI. Trimming took off 0 bases at V and 9 bases at J, with 21 bases between the two ends. CDR3: CASSEAPGYTNFGEQFF. The DNA for the CDR3 is TGTGCCAGCAGTGAAGCTCCAGGATACACCAATTTCGGTGAGCAGTTCTTC.

This clonotype was counted only a few times. The chain employs TRBV7-2 and TRBJ2-1; 9 bases map to TRBD1. This CDR3 has 16 amino acids. V shed 3 bases, J shed 4 bases, and the junction held 7 bases outside the gene matches. Looked up from germline, CDR1 is SGHTA and CDR2 is FQGNSA. CDR3 in DNA: TGTGCCAGCAGCTTCCTTCTGGGACAGGGATACAATGAGCAGTTCTTC. Encoded protein: CASSFLLGQGYNEQFF.

This clonotype was seen many times. The chain has TRBV29-1 and TRBJ2-1, with TRBD2 matching over 8 bases. CDR3 size: 12 residues. V lost 7 bases to trimming and J lost 6 bases; unmatched junction nucleotides: 5. Germline V CDR1 and CDR2: SQVTM, ANQGSEA. The chain's CDR3 is CSAGGVLNEQFF. The CDR3 DNA reads TGCAGCGCCGGGGGGGTTCTCAATGAGCAGTTCTTC.

This chain uses TRBV5-5 with TRBJ2-2, with TRBD1 as a possible D gene (5 bases). The germline V gene encodes CDR1 SGHKS and CDR2 YYEKEE (reference sequence). The V and J ends lost 4 bases and 1 base respectively, with 17 bases between them. This CDR3 contains 17 residues. The CDR3 protein is CASSRSPGHMNTGELFF. CDR3 nucleotide sequence: TGTGCCAGCAGCCGTAGCCCCGGACACATGAACACCGGGGAGCTGTTTTTT.

Only a few counts were recorded for this clonotype. This chain uses TRBV19 with TRBJ2-3; TRBD2 aligns across 8 bases. The CDR3 totals 14 residues. The germline V gene encodes CDR1 LNHDA and CDR2 SQIVND (reference sequence). Trimming removed 8 bases from V and 5 bases from J; junction bases left unmatched: 9. The CDR3 spells CASGQRGQGDTQYF. Here the CDR3 DNA reads TGTGCCAGTGGCCAGCGGGGGCAGGGAGATACGCAGTATTTT.

V gene TRBV2 combines with J gene TRBJ2-3; TRBD1 matches 8 bases. V lost 5 bases to trimming and J lost 14 bases; unmatched junction nucleotides: 18. The germline CDR1 and CDR2 sequences are SNHLY and FYNNEI. The CDR3 is made up of 15 amino acids. CDR3 region: CASSPLGTGGAKGYF. DNA for the CDR3: TGTGCCAGCAGTCCATTGGGGACAGGAGGGGCAAAGGGGTATTTT.

The chain employs TRBV11-2 and TRBJ2-3, with 8 bases identical to TRBD2. Germline V gene sequence: CDR1 SGHAT, CDR2 FQNNGV. This CDR3 region has 17 residues. V lost 5 bases to trimming and J lost 6 bases; unmatched junction nucleotides: 16. CDR3 DNA: TGTGCCAGCAGCCCCTCGGCCGGGGGGGGCCGGACGGATACGCAGTATTTT. Translated, it gives CASSPSAGGGRTDTQYF.

This chain joins TRBV29-1 and TRBJ2-2; no clear D gene. The V gene lost 3 bases and the J gene lost 6 bases, with 8 bases spanning the gap. The CDR3 runs 12 residues. In germline, CDR1 is SQVTM, CDR2 ANQGSEA. The CDR3 DNA follows: TGCAGCGTTGATTTTGGGGCCGGGGAGCTGTTTTTT. It specifies CSVDFGAGELFF.

The CDR3 here is CASSYTGGWAEAFF. Here the CDR3 DNA reads TGTGCCAGCAGTTATACGGGGGGCTGGGCTGAAGCTTTCTTT. The gene calls are TRBV6-5 and TRBJ1-1; a possible D gene is TRBD1 (6 bases). V was pared by 3 bases and J by 6 bases, with 14 bases between. Germline loops: CDR1 MNHEY, CDR2 SVGAGI. The CDR3 sequence is 14 residues long.

The chain couples TRBV12-3 or TRBV12-4 to TRBJ2-3; 9 nucleotides agree with TRBD1. There are 15 residues in the CDR3. J gave up 6 bases and V 3 bases, and 7 bases lay outside the gene matches. The CDR3 sequence: CASSLVGQGLDTQYF. The CDR3 nucleotides are TGTGCCAGCAGTTTGGTGGGACAGGGACTGGATACGCAGTATTTT.

This chain connects TRBV4-1 to TRBJ2-7; D ambiguous. The CDR3 spans 16 residues. The ends were cut back, 1 base at V and 0 bases at J, with 13 bases in the middle. Germline-derived CDR1 and CDR2 are MGHRA and YSYEKL. DNA of the CDR3: TGCGCCAGCAGCCAAGTCTTCATCATTACCTCCTACGAGCAGTACTTC. Amino acids: CASSQVFIITSYEQYF.

This clonotype appeared a single time. The gene calls are TRBV20-1 and TRBJ2-7; D gene uncertain. The ends were cut back, 6 bases at V and 2 bases at J, with 14 bases in the middle. The CDR3 spans 13 residues. Germline assignment: CDR1 DFQATT and CDR2 SNEGSKA (reference sequence). The CDR3, as DNA: TGCAGTGCCGGGTACCGGAGCACCTACGAGCAGTACTTC. Translating it yields CSAGYRSTYEQYF.